This TCR beta chain was identified in a study of identical twins. Note on this clonotype: Its antigen is currently unknown.

TCRdb reprocessed the 5' RACE reads with MiXCR, giving one entry per CDR3 protein. This repertoire shows about 220,000 distinct CDR3 sequences, 6.5% to 8.5% found once; its top ten account for about 1.8%. Donors uniformly comprised healthy Caucasians. Overall study results and limits: It was out-of-frame TCR alpha sharing in monozygotic twins that models underestimated. The conclusions drew on cross-sectional statistical analysis instead of tracking the same donors. High-abundance cord blood beta clonotypes had fewer insertions; memory repertoires showed none.

This same sample was also part of a study on yellow fever vaccine responses in identical twins.

This TCR was recovered from a young woman in good health. Sequencing was done on a sample of memory (CD45RO+) T cells sorted from blood.

The CDR3 is CSARDISKGWNEQFF. In nucleotides, the CDR3 is TGCAGTGCTAGAGATATTAGCAAGGGGTGGAACGAGCAGTTCTTC. The gene calls are TRBV20-1 and TRBJ2-1; the D gene is possibly TRBD1 (5 bases). The V end lost 0 bases, the J end lost 10 bases, and 19 bases lay between the germline ends. CDR1 and CDR2 (germline): DFQATT, SNEGSKA (reference sequence). The CDR3 spans 15 residues.